Shown below are 22 T cell receptor beta chains from a single sample sequenced in a study of T cells after yellow fever vaccination. MiXCR, run by TCRdb on the 5' RACE reads, gives a single entry per CDR3 protein. Among 200,000 to 300,000 distinct CDR3 sequences listed, approximately 3.6% were seen once. Sequenced material: PBMCs, taken 15 days after the yellow fever booster vaccination. All receptors derive from a man between 18 and 35 years old who received the YFV17D yellow fever vaccine.

The sample holds many counts of this clonotype. The rearrangement links TRBV18 to TRBJ2-7; the D is unclear. The germline V gene encodes CDR1 KGHSH and CDR2 LQKENI. V was clipped by 6 bases and J by 2 bases, with 11 bases between them. The CDR3 is 13 residues long. The CDR3 DNA reads TGTGCCAGCTCTCAAAATCTCGCCTACGAGCAGTACTTC. It specifies CASSQNLAYEQYF.

This clonotype has a count of ten or more. This sequence joins TRBV12-3 or TRBV12-4 and TRBJ2-7; 10 bases are a match to TRBD2. V lost 4 bases and J lost 7; bases outside the gene matches: 7. The length of the CDR3 is 14 residues. CDR3 region: CASSSGTSALEQYF. The CDR3 DNA reads TGTGCCAGCAGTTCTGGGACTAGCGCCCTGGAGCAGTACTTC.

This clonotype was observed at least ten times. V usage is TRBV5-4 and J usage is TRBJ2-3; 8 bases are shared with TRBD2. V was clipped by 3 bases and J by 3 bases; unmatched bases: 6. Germline V lookup: CDR1 SGHNT, CDR2 YYREEE (reference sequence). The CDR3 is 15 residues long. As DNA, the CDR3 is TGTGCCAGCAGCTCCGGGGGGGCCAGAACAGATACGCAGTATTTT. Translated: CASSSGGARTDTQYF.

In this sample, this clonotype turned up many times. The rearrangement joins TRBV5-1 to TRBJ2-1; TRBD2 matches 7 bases. The CDR3 covers 13 residues. The junction had 2 bases not matched to a gene; V was cut back by 2 bases and J by 6 bases. CDR1 is SGHRS and CDR2 is YFSETQ in the germline V gene. Written as DNA, the CDR3 is TGCGCCAGCAGCTTTGGGACTATCAATGAGCAGTTCTTC. This codes for CASSFGTINEQFF.

This clonotype showed up many times. The rearrangement links TRBV6-6 to TRBJ2-1; TRBD2 agrees at 8 bases. The CDR3 runs to 15 residues. Per germline, CDR1 MNHNY and CDR2 SVGAGI (reference sequence). V lost 6 bases, J lost 12 bases, and 16 bases stayed unmatched. The CDR3 sequence is CASSIGRGVPARQFF. Written as DNA, the CDR3 is TGTGCCAGCAGCATCGGGCGGGGGGTGCCAGCGCGGCAGTTCTTC.

This clonotype came up many times. The chain joins TRBV6-5 to TRBJ1-1, with TRBD1 matching 7 bases. Looked up from germline, CDR1 is MNHEY and CDR2 is SVGAGI. J was trimmed by 5 bases and V by 7 bases; bases with no gene match: 7. The CDR3 has 13 amino acids. In DNA form, the CDR3 reads TGTGCCAGCATTCAAGGGGGCGGAACTGAAGCTTTCTTT. Amino acid sequence: CASIQGGGTEAFF.

This clonotype was counted many times. The gene calls are TRBV7-2 and TRBJ1-3; a possible D gene is TRBD1 (5 bases). Germline CDR1 is SGHTA and CDR2 is FQGNSA. Trimming stripped 2 bases from V and 8 bases from J, with 16 bases between. This CDR3 comprises 15 residues. CDR3 nucleotides: TGTGCCAGCAGCTTAACCGCCGCGGGGGGAGACACCATATATTTT. This sequence encodes CASSLTAAGGDTIYF.

This clonotype was seen ten or more times. This sequence joins TRBV20-1 and TRBJ1-1; D gene unclear. The CDR3 is 14 amino acids. With 0 bases removed from V and 0 bases from J, the gap between germline ends came to 8 bases. Looked up from germline, CDR1 is DFQATT and CDR2 is SNEGSKA (reference sequence). CDR3 amino acids: CSARDSRVNTEAFF. The CDR3 bases are TGCAGTGCTAGAGATTCTAGGGTGAACACTGAAGCTTTCTTT.

This clonotype has at least ten counts. The V gene is TRBV20-1, the J gene TRBJ2-3; 11 bases are a match to TRBD1. Germline values: CDR1 DFQATT, CDR2 SNEGSKA (reference sequence). The CDR3 is 17 amino acids. The V and J ends lost 0 bases and 4 bases, in that order; junction bases with no gene match: 9. The CDR3 here is CSARDHVGQGAPDTQYF. In nucleotides, the CDR3 is TGCAGTGCTAGAGATCATGTAGGACAGGGGGCCCCAGATACGCAGTATTTT.

Ten or more counts support this clonotype. CDR3 loop: CASSFTDRALRGYTF. CDR3 nucleotide sequence: TGTGCCAGCAGCTTCACGGACAGGGCTTTGAGAGGCTACACCTTC. The rearrangement joins TRBV7-2 to TRBJ1-2, with 8 bases that match TRBD1. With 3 bases clipped from V and 8 bases from J, the junction kept 11 bases outside the gene matches. The germline CDR1 and CDR2 sequences are SGHTA and FQGNSA. The CDR3 contains 15 residues. The entire variable domain, with the rest obtained from reference TRBV7-2 and TRBJ1-2, is as follows: GAGVSQSPSNKVTEKGKDVELRCDPISGHTALYWYRQSLGQGLEFLIYFQGNSAPDKSGLPSDRFSAERTGGSVSTLTIQRTQQEDSAVYLCASSFTDRALRGYTFGSGTRLTVV.

This clonotype was detected ten times or more. The rearrangement uses TRBV24-1 and TRBJ2-1; 9 bases map to TRBD1. V was clipped by 4 bases and J by 1 base; unmatched bases: 4. Germline CDR1 and CDR2: KGHDR and SFDVKD. The CDR3 loop spans 16 amino acids. CDR3 in DNA: TGTGCCACCAGTGACCCCGGGACAGGGTCCTACAATGAGCAGTTCTTC. Amino acid sequence: CATSDPGTGSYNEQFF.

Ten or more counts support this clonotype. V and J are TRBV20-1 and TRBJ1-1, with D unclear. Trimming took 3 bases from V and 1 from J, leaving 9 bases between them. CDR1 is DFQATT and CDR2 is SNEGSKA in the germline V gene (reference sequence). CDR3 length equals 13 residues. In nucleotides, the CDR3 is TGCAGTGCTAGGGACCTGGGGAACACTGAAGCTTTCTTT. Translation gives CSARDLGNTEAFF.

This clonotype has ten or more counts. This rearrangement joins TRBV7-2 to TRBJ2-1, with 7 bases that match TRBD2. Trimming took 0 bases from V and 6 from J; bases not matched to a gene: 5. Per germline, CDR1 SGHTA and CDR2 FQGNSA. CDR3 size: 15 residues. CDR3 DNA: TGTGCCAGCAGCTTAGCGAGGTCTAGCGGCAATGAGCAGTTCTTC. It is translated as CASSLARSSGNEQFF.

This clonotype showed up many times. The chain couples TRBV7-2 to TRBJ2-3; 13 positions agree with TRBD2. Trimming took 5 bases from V and 4 from J; bases not matched to a gene: 9. The CDR3 is 17 residues long. Germline values: CDR1 SGHTA, CDR2 FQGNSA. The CDR3 reads CASSPYTSGGGPDTQYF. The DNA of the CDR3 is TGTGCCAGCAGCCCCTACACTAGCGGGGGGGGACCAGATACGCAGTATTTT.

This clonotype was seen repeatedly, ten times or more. J is TRBJ1-2 and V is TRBV7-2; D gene ambiguous. CDR3 length equals 13 residues. The V end was cut by 4 bases, the J end by 5 bases, with 11 bases between. In germline, CDR1 is SGHTA, CDR2 FQGNSA. CDR3 DNA sequence: TGTGCCAGCAGCTCAGGCTTAGGGTATGGCTACACCTTC. This gives the protein CASSSGLGYGYTF.

This clonotype was recorded many times. The chain uses TRBV5-1 and TRBJ2-2; D possibly corresponds to TRBD1 (5 bases). The V gene's germline CDR1 is SGHRS and CDR2 YFSETQ. Trimming removed 0 bases from V and 3 bases from J, with 9 bases in between. CDR3 length: 15 residues. The CDR3, as DNA: TGCGCCAGCAGCTTGGGACAGCTACACACCGGGGAGCTGTTTTTT. It is translated as CASSLGQLHTGELFF.

This clonotype occurred many times. This chain connects TRBV6-4 to TRBJ2-1; 7 nucleotides align to TRBD2. This CDR3 region has 14 residues. The germline CDR1 and CDR2 sequences are MRHNA and SNTAGT. V was clipped by 3 bases and J by 5 bases; unmatched bases: 4. CDR3 in amino acids: CASSEAGGDNEQFF. In DNA form, the CDR3 reads TGTGCCAGCAGTGAAGCTGGGGGGGACAATGAGCAGTTCTTC.

This clonotype was recorded at least ten times. For the CDR3, the DNA is TGTGCCAGCAGCCAGCAGGGTCGGGACTACGAGCAGTACTTC. Translating it yields CASSQQGRDYEQYF. V usage is TRBV3-1 and J usage is TRBJ2-7; D tentatively reads TRBD1 or TRBD2 (5 bases each). Trimming took 3 bases from V and 3 from J, leaving 12 bases between them. CDR1 and CDR2 from the germline V gene are LGHDT and YNNKEL (reference sequence). The CDR3 totals 14 residues.

This clonotype was counted many times. An end of the junction does not agree with germline; a read error may underlie this. The rearrangement joins TRBV6-2 or TRBV6-3 to TRBJ2-5; TRBD2 aligns across 8 bases. There are 12 residues in the CDR3. Germline lookup yields CDR1 MNHEY and CDR2 SVGEGT. The CDR3 DNA sequence: TGCGCCTCCGGGGGGGTGCAAGAGACCCAGTACTTC. Translation: CASGGVQETQYF.

Many counts were recorded for this clonotype. This chain joins TRBV9 and TRBJ2-7; D possibly corresponds to TRBD1 (6 bases). The V and J ends lost 0 bases and 4 bases respectively, with 11 bases between them. This CDR3 contains 14 residues. CDR1 SGDLS and CDR2 YYNGEE come from the germline V gene. The CDR3 DNA is TGTGCCAGCAGCGTAGAGGTAGGGGGATACGAGCAGTACGTC. It specifies CASSVEVGGYEQYV.

This clonotype has a count of ten or more. The rearrangement joins TRBV6-5 to TRBJ1-2, with D possibly TRBD1 on 6 matching bases. The CDR3 contains 16 residues. Germline V gene data show CDR1 as MNHEY and CDR2 as SVGAGI. V shed 6 bases and J shed 3 bases, with 20 bases lying between them. CDR3 residues: CASRITPRGGDYGYTF. As DNA, the CDR3 is TGTGCCAGCAGAATAACACCCCGAGGGGGTGACTATGGCTACACCTTC.

This clonotype has at least ten counts. The chain links TRBV5-1 to TRBJ2-3; no reliable D call. Germline-derived CDR1 and CDR2 are SGHRS and YFSETQ. The CDR3 consists of 15 residues. V lost 3 bases, J lost 5 bases, and 16 bases lay in between. CDR3 in amino acids: CASSSDLEEEDTQYF. CDR3 coding DNA: TGCGCCAGCAGCTCGGACCTAGAAGAGGAAGATACGCAGTATTTT.